One and the same sample provided the 9 T cell receptor beta chains below, sequenced in a study of shared clonotypes between healthy human individuals. Libraries were prepared by immunoSEQ multiplex PCR; TCRdb keeps only in-frame clonotypes and omits some of them. Of about 990,000 clones in the sample, approximately 80% were seen once. The sequenced sample consisted of memory CD4+ T cells from PBMCs. The subset: CD45RA-negative fraction. The receptors originated from a man aged 18 to 29 in good health. Some clones in this sample may be carry-over from other donors' samples.

This clone was found a few times. The V gene is TRBV30, the J gene TRBJ2-7; D call uncertain. Germline values: CDR1 GTSNPN, CDR2 SVGIG (reference sequence). Trimming pared 3 bases from V and 5 bases from J, leaving 14 bases between. The CDR3 runs 13 residues. The CDR3 sequence is CAWRTKVPNEQYF. The CDR3 DNA reads as TGTGCCTGGAGGACCAAGGTTCCGAACGAGCAGTACTTC.

This clone appeared many times. CDR3 DNA: TGTGCCAGCAGTGAGACAGACGGGCTCAGGGGAGCTTTCTTT. Translating it yields CASSETDGLRGAFF. The chain combines TRBV2 with TRBJ1-1; D perhaps matches TRBD1 (6 bases). There are 14 residues in the CDR3. The V gene lost 3 bases and the J gene lost 10 bases, with 18 bases spanning the gap. The V gene's germline CDR1 is SNHLY and CDR2 FYNNEI.

The CDR3 loop reads CAWSHLGAAYTDTQYF. CDR3 sequence (DNA): TGTGCCTGGAGTCATCTTGGAGCGGCTTACACAGATACGCAGTATTTT. The gene calls are TRBV30 and TRBJ2-3; possible D gene TRBD2, 5 bases. Trimming pared 2 bases from V and 2 bases from J, leaving 17 bases between. Germline V lookup: CDR1 GTSNPN, CDR2 SVGIG (reference sequence). The CDR3 is 16 amino acids.

The genes are TRBV2 and TRBJ1-2; 11 positions match TRBD1. Trimming at V came to 7 bases and at J to 4 bases, leaving 8 bases not matched to a gene. The germline CDR1 and CDR2 sequences are SNHLY and FYNNEI. CDR3 size: 15 residues. The CDR3 sequence: CASTVTGTGGYGYTF. CDR3 bases: TGTGCCAGCACAGTCACGGGGACAGGGGGCTATGGCTACACCTTC.

The V call is TRBV7-7, the J call TRBJ2-1, with a weak D call TRBD1 (5 bases). Trimming cost V 1 base and J 8 bases, with 9 bases left between them. The CDR3 consists of 13 residues. Germline V lookup: CDR1 SSHAT, CDR2 FNYEAQ (reference sequence). The CDR3 coding sequence is TGTGCCAGCAGCTTAGGCAGGGAAGATGAGCAGTTCTTC. As protein: CASSLGREDEQFF.

Points on this clone: A read error may explain this, as a much larger clone is one base away. Different DNA sequences within this sample yield the same CDR3. The CDR3 DNA follows: TGCGCCAGCAGCTTAACGCTAGCGGGAGGGCCTAATGAGCAGTTCTTC. The encoded protein is CASSLTLAGGPNEQFF. The V call is TRBV5-1, the J call TRBJ2-1; 12 bases are shared with TRBD2. V gave up 2 bases and J gave up 7 bases; unmatched junction bases: 7. Germline V gives CDR1 SGHRS, CDR2 YFSETQ. The CDR3 runs 16 residues.

A note on this clone: This may be a read error: a much more frequent sequence differs by one nucleotide. The chain is built from TRBV29-1 and TRBJ2-7; D is undetermined. Germline lookup yields CDR1 SQVTM and CDR2 ANQGSEA. There are 12 residues in the CDR3. The V gene lost 6 bases and the J gene lost 4 bases, with 13 bases spanning the gap. The CDR3 DNA follows: TGCAGCGTACAAGGCGATACGTACGAGCAGTACTTC. Residues: CSVQGDTYEQYF.

This rearrangement joins TRBV11-3 to TRBJ2-1; TRBD2 matches 7 bases. The germline V gene encodes CDR1 SGHNT and CDR2 YENEEA. The trim removed 5 bases at V and 7 bases at J, leaving 2 bases unmatched. This CDR3 is built from 12 residues. The CDR3 sequence is CASSGRGNEQFF. DNA for the CDR3: TGTGCCAGCAGCGGGAGGGGTAATGAGCAGTTCTTC.

V and J are TRBV6-6 and TRBJ2-3, with TRBD2 matching 14 bases. This CDR3 has 16 amino acids. Germline loops: CDR1 MNHNY, CDR2 SVGAGI (reference sequence). Trimming cost V 11 bases and J 5 bases; bases outside gene matches: 12. The CDR3 sequence: CAGGGTSGSREDTQYF. DNA of the CDR3: TGTGCCGGGGGGGGGACTAGCGGGAGTCGGGAAGATACGCAGTATTTT.